This record covers a single TCR beta chain. The J segment lost 5 bases and the V segment lost 5 bases, leaving 11 bases of the junction unmatched. The CDR3 consists of 18 residues. CDR1 and CDR2 from the germline V gene are SGHTA and FQGNSA. This entry comes from a study of control samples from healthy donors and cancer patients. Generated by immunoSEQ multiplex PCR, the TCRdb table keeps only in-frame clones and is missing some. The sample records about 190,000 clones, over 80% being singletons. This receptor was taken from a young man in good health. The V and J genes are TRBV7-2 and TRBJ2-3, with 15 bases that match TRBD2. Specimen: blood. In nucleotides, the CDR3 is TGTGCCAGCAGCGCCCTCACCGGGACTAGCGGGGGGTTAGATACGCAGTATTTT. It translates to CASSALTGTSGGLDTQYF.